This TCR beta chain was sequenced during a study of T cell responses to AZD1222 COVID-19 vaccine. The repertoire was sequenced with immunoSEQ multiplex PCR; TCRdb's copy has only in-frame clones and lacks some. The table includes roughly 110,000 clones, around 89% detected once. About this clone itself: Its antigen is currently unknown.

General study findings and limits: Unmutated variant regions are reportedly targeted by nearly half of spike-specific TCRs. Clonal diversity was possibly underestimated; the donors were predominantly white British and more often female.

V was cut by 4 bases and J by 8 bases, with 12 bases left in between. The CDR3 extends over 13 amino acids. Germline CDR1 reads LGHDT; CDR2 reads YNNKEL (reference sequence). The sequencing here drew on peripheral blood, taken 28 days after the second AZD1222 dose. This receptor was obtained from an adult who received the AZD1222 COVID-19 vaccine. The chain employs TRBV3-1 (or the pseudogene TRBV3-2) and TRBJ2-1, with D perhaps TRBD2 (5 bases). The CDR3 protein is CASSLGLADEQFF. In nucleotides, the CDR3 is TGTGCCAGCAGCCTAGGTCTAGCCGATGAGCAGTTCTTC.